This TCR beta chain was found in a study of identifying expanded T cells in peripheral blood. Study-level points and caveats: Approximately two-week clone count variance significantly increased as total template count grew. Technical replicates showed about 1.1 changed clones; roughly two weeks roughly 16; four weeks 19.

With 6 bases removed from V and 4 bases from J, the gap between germline ends came to 16 bases. Germline assignment: CDR1 LNHDA and CDR2 SQIVND (reference sequence). There are 14 residues in the CDR3. No infections or other immune events were documented during collection. Assay: immunoSEQ multiplex PCR; the TCRdb copy retains only in-frame clones and omits some. The table lists fewer than 85,000 clones, roughly 86% of them singletons. This clone was found once. The antigen is not known. Sequencing was performed on blood. J is TRBJ2-7 and V is TRBV19; the D is unclear. This receptor was identified in a person aged 18 to 69 in good health. This CDR3 reads CASSSQAERYEQYF. CDR3 coding DNA: TGTGCCAGTAGCTCCCAGGCGGAGAGATACGAGCAGTACTTC.